The 8 T cell receptor beta chains below come from one sample, sequenced in a study of cytomegalovirus exposure and HLA in healthy donors. Primers included in the PCR were 60 Vbeta and 13 Jbeta primers. The table came from immunoSEQ multiplex PCR; TCRdb's copy has only in-frame clones and leaves some out. The sample data list approximately 37,000 clones. The sample taken for sequencing was PBMCs. The receptors stem from a man aged 35-49 years in good health and CMV-seropositive.

V is TRBV7-2 and J is TRBJ2-1; D remains ambiguous. CDR3 length: 15 residues. Trimming cost V 2 bases and J 1 base, with 9 bases left between them. Germline V gene data show CDR1 as SGHTA and CDR2 as FQGNSA. Written as DNA, the CDR3 is TGTGCCAGCAGCTTAAGTGGCGGATCCTACAATGAGCAGTTCTTC. Its protein product is CASSLSGGSYNEQFF.

V gene TRBV19 combines with J gene TRBJ1-5; D is undetermined. V lost 8 bases to trimming and J lost 0 bases, with 14 bases between them. The CDR3 runs 15 residues. Germline lookup yields CDR1 LNHDA and CDR2 SQIVND (reference sequence). DNA for the CDR3: TGTGCCAGTCCTCCCGGGAGCCATAGCAATCAGCCCCAGCATTTT. It encodes CASPPGSHSNQPQHF.

The chain links TRBV7-9 to TRBJ2-3; 7 bases line up with TRBD2. The V and J ends lost 11 bases and 4 bases, in that order; junction bases with no gene match: 6. From germline, CDR1 is SEHNR and CDR2 FQNEAQ (reference sequence). There are 12 residues in the CDR3. The chain's CDR3 is CAWRGFPDTQYF. The CDR3 region has the DNA TGTGCCTGGCGGGGGTTCCCAGATACGCAGTATTTT. Supplemented by reference TRBV7-9 and TRBJ2-3, the full variable domain reads DTGVSQNPRHKITKRGQNVTFRCDPISEHNRLYWYRQTLGQGPEFLTYFQNEAQLEKSRLLSDRFSAERPKGSFSTLEIQRTEQGDSAMYLCAWRGFPDTQYFGPGTRLTVL.

The chain carries TRBV5-5 and TRBJ1-2; 7 nucleotides match TRBD1. Germline CDR1 and CDR2: SGHKS and YYEKEE (reference sequence). The CDR3 contains 15 residues. Trimming cost V 4 bases and J 1 base; bases outside gene matches: 7. Here the CDR3 reads CASSQGQSINYGYTF. DNA of the CDR3: TGTGCCAGCAGCCAGGGACAGTCGATTAACTATGGCTACACCTTC.

The rearrangement uses TRBV12-5 and TRBJ1-5; D possibly corresponds to TRBD1 (6 bases). The CDR3 contains 13 residues. Trimming shortened V by 7 bases and J by 6 bases, and 13 bases separated the two germline ends. Germline values: CDR1 LGHNT, CDR2 FRNRAP. The CDR3 DNA follows: TGTGCTAGTGCCCTGGAAGGGGGTCAGCCCCAGCATTTT. As protein: CASALEGGQPQHF.

CDR3 sequence reads: CASSVDRVDYGYTF. The CDR3 DNA reads as TGCGCCAGCAGCGTTGACAGGGTAGACTATGGCTACACCTTC. This chain uses TRBV5-1 with TRBJ1-2, with 7 bases lining up with TRBD1. CDR1 is SGHRS and CDR2 is YFSETQ in the germline V gene. V trimming: 4 bases; J trimming: 3 bases; junction bases outside the gene matches: 6. The CDR3 has 14 residues.

The chain is built from TRBV11-2 and TRBJ2-5, with 12 bases fitting TRBD2. Unmatched junction bases numbered 10, after V lost 3 bases and J lost 2 bases. Germline V gene data show CDR1 as SGHAT and CDR2 as FQNNGV. The length of the CDR3 is 18 residues. In DNA form, the CDR3 reads TGTGCCAGCAGCTTTCTGGCTAGCGGGAGGGTTTTTCAAGAGACCCAGTACTTC. Protein: CASSFLASGRVFQETQYF.

The chain combines TRBV4-1 with TRBJ2-1, with TRBD1 matching 7 bases. Per the germline V gene, CDR1 is MGHRA and CDR2 is YSYEKL. After removal of 0 bases from V and 9 bases from J, the junction contained 11 bases not matched to a gene. The CDR3 is 16 amino acids. DNA of the CDR3: TGCGCCAGCAGCCAAGATTACCGGGACAGAAGAAGTGAGCAGTTCTTC. Its protein product is CASSQDYRDRRSEQFF.